A single sample gave rise to the 26 T cell receptor beta chains below, sequenced in a study of cytomegalovirus exposure and HLA in healthy donors (TCRdb year 2017). The library was produced with the immunoSEQ multiplex PCR assay. The multiplex PCR relied on a mix of 60 forward primers for TCR Vbeta segments and 13 reverse primers for TCR Jbeta segments. TCRdb holds this immuneACCESS table with in-frame rearrangements only. Some clones are missing; in checked studies, unresolved V genes explain under half, and the rest has no known cause. This sample lists approximately 120,000 clones; around 73% were detected once. Roughly 8% of the sample is held by the ten biggest clonotypes. Sample: PBMCs. The receptors shown here come from a man aged 40-50 years in good health and CMV-seronegative.

This clone was picked up one time. The same CDR3 also results from other DNA sequences found in this sample. The gene calls are TRBV6-1 and TRBJ1-1; 7 bases map to TRBD1. The CDR3 length is 13 residues. Trimming cost V 1 base and J 5 bases; bases outside gene matches: 1. Germline CDR1 and CDR2: MNHNS and SASEGT. In DNA, the CDR3 is TGTGCCAGCAGTGAAGACAGGGGAACTGAAGCTTTCTTT. As protein: CASSEDRGTEAFF.

The rearrangement joins TRBV5-1 to TRBJ2-7, with a weak D call TRBD2 (6 bases). The length of the CDR3 is 16 residues. V was pared by 2 bases and J by 2 bases, with 17 bases between. Germline CDR1 reads SGHRS; CDR2 reads YFSETQ. CDR3 coding DNA: TGCGCCAGCAGCTTAGACGGGGGTACGGTCACCTACGAGCAGTACTTC. Its protein product is CASSLDGGTVTYEQYF.

The chain couples TRBV19 to TRBJ2-3; TRBD1 aligns across 11 bases. The CDR3 runs 14 residues. V shed 4 bases and J 10 bases; nucleotides not matched to a gene: 7. Germline V gene data show CDR1 as LNHDA and CDR2 as SQIVND (reference sequence). CDR3 sequence (DNA): TGTGCCAGTAGTAGGACAGGGGGCGATGGGGCGCAGTATTTT. It is translated as CASSRTGGDGAQYF.

This chain connects TRBV7-8 to TRBJ1-5, with 7 bases matching TRBD1. The V gene end was trimmed by 5 bases and the J gene end by 9 bases; junction bases not matched to a gene: 10. Looked up from germline, CDR1 is SGHVS and CDR2 is FQNEAQ. The CDR3 loop spans 14 amino acids. DNA of the CDR3: TGTGCCAGCAGCCTGCAGGGGGTGGAACCGCCCCAGCATTTT. Residues: CASSLQGVEPPQHF.

The rearrangement uses TRBV15 and TRBJ1-2; perhaps TRBD1 as D (6 bases). The CDR3 extends over 15 amino acids. V was cut by 5 bases and J by 4 bases, with 17 bases left in between. Per the germline V gene, CDR1 is LNHNV and CDR2 is YYDKDF (reference sequence). Here the CDR3 reads CATSSRTGSSYGYTF. The CDR3 nucleotides read TGTGCCACCAGCTCTCGAACAGGGTCGTCCTATGGCTACACCTTC.

The chain is built from TRBV7-2 and TRBJ1-2, with 7 bases aligning to TRBD1. V trimming: 5 bases; J trimming: 7 bases; junction bases outside the gene matches: 4. This CDR3 spans 12 amino acids. Germline CDR1 reads SGHTA; CDR2 reads FQGNSA. The CDR3 DNA follows: TGTGCCAGCAGCATAACAGGGGCTGGCTACACCTTC. This gives the protein CASSITGAGYTF.

The gene calls are TRBV5-1 and TRBJ1-2; D is uncertain. This CDR3 contains 14 residues. Germline V gene data show CDR1 as SGHRS and CDR2 as YFSETQ. Trimming stripped 0 bases from V and 6 bases from J, with 12 bases between. The CDR3 spells CASSLGASGNGYTF. The CDR3 DNA reads TGCGCCAGCAGCTTGGGGGCGTCCGGGAATGGCTACACCTTC.

CDR3 loop: CASSQGYLETQYF. CDR3 coding DNA: TGCGCCAGCAGCCAAGGGTACTTGGAGACCCAGTACTTC. J is TRBJ2-5 and V is TRBV4-1; D not certain. The CDR3 runs to 13 residues. V was pared by 1 base and J by 5 bases, with 8 bases between. Germline CDR1 is MGHRA and CDR2 is YSYEKL.

The V call is TRBV7-3, the J call TRBJ2-3, with 14 bases matching TRBD2. Germline V gene data show CDR1 as SGHTA and CDR2 as FQGTGA. Trimming cost V 4 bases and J 0 bases; bases outside gene matches: 3. The CDR3 loop spans 17 amino acids. CDR3 protein: CASSSGLAGVSTDTQYF. In nucleotides, the CDR3 is TGTGCCAGCAGCTCGGGACTAGCGGGGGTGAGCACAGATACGCAGTATTTT.

V and J are TRBV6-5 and TRBJ2-7; a weak D match, TRBD1 (6 bases). This CDR3 region has 16 residues. V shed 0 bases and J shed 2 bases, with 14 bases lying between them. The germline gives CDR1 MNHEY, CDR2 SVGAGI. The CDR3 region has the DNA TGTGCCAGCAGTTACTCTGGGATGCACAGGGCCTACGAGCAGTACTTC. Translation gives CASSYSGMHRAYEQYF.

This clone occurred a few times. The V gene is TRBV4-3, the J gene TRBJ2-7; D gene ambiguous. The germline V gene has CDR1 LGHNA and CDR2 YSLEER. There are 14 residues in the CDR3. Trimming removed 0 bases from V and 5 bases from J, with 11 bases in between. In nucleotides, the CDR3 is TGCGCCAGCAGCCAAGATTTCCCACCGGACGAGCAGTACTTC. Protein sequence: CASSQDFPPDEQYF.

The chain joins TRBV29-1 to TRBJ2-4; TRBD1 matches 9 bases. The junction had 7 bases not matched to a gene; V was cut back by 7 bases and J by 15 bases. Germline CDR1 reads SQVTM; CDR2 reads ANQGSEA. The CDR3 runs 10 residues. The CDR3 spells CSEAGQGGYF. The CDR3 DNA is TGCAGCGAAGCGGGACAGGGAGGGTACTTC.

The sample holds a few counts of this clone. The chain has TRBV5-1 and TRBJ2-1; weak D call: TRBD1 (5 bases). The CDR3 is made up of 16 amino acids. Trimming removed 6 bases from V and 1 base from J, with 17 bases in between. Germline CDR1 and CDR2: SGHRS and YFSETQ. The CDR3, as DNA: TGCGCCAGCACCTTCAGGGCCGGAACATCCTACAATGAGCAGTTCTTC. Protein: CASTFRAGTSYNEQFF.

The V call is TRBV4-1, the J call TRBJ1-5; the D is unclear. The V end was cut by 6 bases, the J end by 3 bases, with 18 bases between. The CDR3 totals 16 residues. CDR1 is MGHRA, CDR2 YSYEKL, per germline. The DNA of the CDR3 is TGCGCCAGCAGTTCTAAGGTCGGGTACTCCAATCAGCCCCAGCATTTT. It encodes CASSSKVGYSNQPQHF.

The chain is built from TRBV4-1 and TRBJ1-5; 9 bases are shared with TRBD1. The CDR3 consists of 15 residues. The V segment lost 0 bases and the J segment 8 bases; nucleotides outside the gene matches: 5. Germline loops: CDR1 MGHRA, CDR2 YSYEKL. The CDR3 region is CASSQDNRGREPQHF. For the CDR3, the DNA is TGCGCCAGCAGCCAAGATAACAGGGGGCGGGAGCCCCAGCATTTT.

CDR3 DNA: TGCGCCAGCAGCTTGGCAGGGTCGGCGGTCGGCTACACCTTC. Protein: CASSLAGSAVGYTF. The chain uses TRBV5-1 and TRBJ1-2, with D perhaps TRBD1 (5 bases). Trimming cost V 0 bases and J 8 bases, with 14 bases left between them. Germline CDR1 and CDR2: SGHRS and YFSETQ. The CDR3 sequence is 14 residues long.

The rearrangement uses TRBV11-3 and TRBJ2-1; 8 positions agree with TRBD2. Looked up from germline, CDR1 is SGHNT and CDR2 is YENEEA. The CDR3 loop spans 14 amino acids. After removal of 4 bases from V and 5 bases from J, the junction contained 4 bases not matched to a gene. The DNA of the CDR3 is TGTGCCAGCAGCTCGCCGGGGGGGCACAATGAGCAGTTCTTC. This gives the protein CASSSPGGHNEQFF.

V is TRBV2 and J is TRBJ2-3, with 11 bases fitting TRBD1. The CDR3 contains 15 residues. CDR1 and CDR2 from the germline V gene are SNHLY and FYNNEI. With V trimmed by 10 bases and J by 2 bases, 8 bases remained unmatched. CDR3 loop: CATTGQGAPTDTQYF. As DNA, the CDR3 is TGTGCCACCACCGGACAGGGGGCACCCACAGATACGCAGTATTTT.

This sequence joins TRBV6-1 and TRBJ2-4; 8 bases are shared with TRBD1. This CDR3 contains 14 residues. Unmatched junction bases numbered 5, after V lost 7 bases and J lost 3 bases. Germline V gives CDR1 MNHNS, CDR2 SASEGT. The CDR3 reads CASTGQGYKNIQYF. The CDR3 DNA is TGTGCCAGCACCGGACAGGGATACAAAAACATTCAGTACTTC.

CDR3 region: CASSLGGANEKLFF. The CDR3, as DNA: TGTGCCAGCAGTTTGGGGGGGGCTAATGAAAAACTGTTTTTT. The rearrangement links TRBV27 to TRBJ1-4; TRBD1 might be the D (5 bases). Germline V gene data show CDR1 as MNHEY and CDR2 as SMNVEV (reference sequence). This CDR3 region has 14 residues. The V and J ends lost 3 bases and 3 bases respectively, with 8 bases between them.

The CDR3 nucleotides are TGCGCCAGCAGCTTGGGACAGGGAGATAATTCACCCCTCCACTTT. Its protein is CASSLGQGDNSPLHF. V gene TRBV5-1 combines with J gene TRBJ1-6; TRBD1 matches at 7 bases. V lost 0 bases to trimming and J lost 5 bases; unmatched junction nucleotides: 2. Per germline, CDR1 SGHRS and CDR2 YFSETQ. The CDR3 contains 15 residues.

Regarding this clone: An end of the junction differs from the germline gene, which may be a read error. This rearrangement joins TRBV5-4 to TRBJ1-2; 8 bases are shared with TRBD1. This CDR3 is 14 amino acids long. Germline-derived CDR1 and CDR2 are SGHNT and YYREEE (reference sequence). The CDR3 is CASSPQGQDYGYPF. CDR3 in DNA: TGTGCCAGCAGCCCCCAGGGACAGGACTATGGCTACCCCTTC.

The chain joins TRBV11-2 to TRBJ2-7; 11 nucleotides match TRBD2. V was pared by 5 bases and J by 1 base, with 1 base of the junction left unmatched. Germline lookup yields CDR1 SGHAT and CDR2 FQNNGV. This CDR3 comprises 14 residues. CDR3 sequence: CASSLAGGSYEQYF. The DNA for the CDR3 is TGTGCCAGCAGCCTAGCGGGGGGATCCTACGAGCAGTACTTC. Drawing the rest from reference TRBV11-2 and TRBJ2-7, the complete variable domain is EAGVAQSPRYKIIEKRQSVAFWCNPISGHATLYWYQQILGQGPKLLIQFQNNGVVDDSQLPKDRFSAERLKGVDSTLKIQPAKLEDSAVYLCASSLAGGSYEQYFGPGTRLTVT.

This rearrangement joins TRBV6-5 to TRBJ2-7, with 9 positions matching TRBD1. The CDR3 length is 13 residues. Trimming cost V 2 bases and J 6 bases; bases outside gene matches: 2. CDR1 and CDR2 from the germline V gene are MNHEY and SVGAGI. The CDR3 DNA is TGTGCCAGCAGTTACCAGGACAGGGGCGAGCAGTACTTC. It specifies CASSYQDRGEQYF.

The rearrangement links TRBV5-1 to TRBJ2-7, with TRBD1 matching 7 bases. CDR3 size: 15 residues. Germline loops: CDR1 SGHRS, CDR2 YFSETQ. The trim removed 4 bases at V and 0 bases at J, leaving 7 bases unmatched. The CDR3 nucleotides are TGCGCCAGCAGCCGCGAGGGACAGAGCTCCTACGAGCAGTACTTC. Protein sequence: CASSREGQSSYEQYF.

To note about this clone: This specimen includes other DNA sequences encoding the same CDR3. The gene calls are TRBV5-1 and TRBJ1-2; 8 nucleotides match TRBD1. The length of the CDR3 is 12 residues. J was trimmed by 8 bases and V by 2 bases; bases with no gene match: 2. The germline V gene encodes CDR1 SGHRS and CDR2 YFSETQ. CDR3 coding DNA: TGCGCCAGCAGCTTACAGGGGGACGGCTACACCTTC. Its translation: CASSLQGDGYTF.